This T cell receptor beta chain was recovered during a study of STAT3 mutations in large granular lymphocyte leukemia. Whole-study findings and limits: Every T-cell large granular lymphocyte leukemia patient had at least one immunodominant TCR beta clonotype. Some patients had dominant TCR clones larger than their STAT3 mutant burden.

Comments on this clone: The antigen remains undetermined.

This CDR3 is 16 amino acids long. CDR1 is MNHEY, CDR2 SMNVEV, per germline (reference sequence). Unmatched junction bases numbered 9, after V lost 6 bases and J lost 3 bases. Here immunoSEQ multiplex PCR was the method, and the copy in TCRdb shows in-frame clones only, minus some. This table holds 25,000 to 30,000 clones, over 60% found once. This clonotype originated in a woman in her forties or fifties with T-cell large granular lymphocyte leukemia. Some clones in this sample may be carry-over from other donors' samples. V and J are TRBV27 and TRBJ2-4; 9 nucleotides agree with TRBD1. The sample comprised peripheral blood mononuclear cells. The CDR3 nucleotides read TGTGCCAGCAGCTGGGACAGGGCCTCCTACAAAAACATTCAGTACTTC. Amino acids: CASSWDRASYKNIQYF.